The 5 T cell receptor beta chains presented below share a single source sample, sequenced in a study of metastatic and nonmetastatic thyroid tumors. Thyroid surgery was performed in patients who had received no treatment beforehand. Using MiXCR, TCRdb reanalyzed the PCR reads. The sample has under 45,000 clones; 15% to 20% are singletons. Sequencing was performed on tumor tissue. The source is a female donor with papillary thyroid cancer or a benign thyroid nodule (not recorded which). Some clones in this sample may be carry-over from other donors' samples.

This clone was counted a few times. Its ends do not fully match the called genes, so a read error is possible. Written as DNA, the CDR3 is TGTGCCAGCACCCGCTCGGCTGCGACCTACGAGCATTACTTC. Translating gives CASTRSAATYEHYF. The gene calls are TRBV6-1 and TRBJ2-7, with unresolved D. The length of the CDR3 is 14 residues. CDR1 and CDR2 (germline): MNHNS, SASEGT.

The CDR3 loop is CSATPVRVKTYEQYF. As DNA, the CDR3 is TGCAGTGCCACGCCGGTACGAGTAAAAACCTACGAGCAGTACTTC. This chain connects TRBV20-1 to TRBJ2-7; D gene unclear. This CDR3 comprises 15 residues. V lost 6 bases and J 2 bases, leaving 20 bases between the germline ends. Germline loops: CDR1 DFQATT, CDR2 SNEGSKA (reference sequence).

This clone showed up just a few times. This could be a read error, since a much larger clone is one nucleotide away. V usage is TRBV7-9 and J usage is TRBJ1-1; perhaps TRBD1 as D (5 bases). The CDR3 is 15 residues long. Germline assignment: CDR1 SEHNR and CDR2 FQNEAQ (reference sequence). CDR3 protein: CASSPGGVGNTEAFF. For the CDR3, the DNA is TGTGCCAGCAGCCCCGGGGGGGTGGGAAACACTGAAGCTTTCTTC.

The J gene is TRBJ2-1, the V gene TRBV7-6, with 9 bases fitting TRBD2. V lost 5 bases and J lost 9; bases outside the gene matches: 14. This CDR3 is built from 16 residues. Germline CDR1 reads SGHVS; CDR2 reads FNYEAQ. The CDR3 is CASSKLSGSQVAEQFF. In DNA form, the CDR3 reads TGTGCCAGCAGCAAACTTAGCGGGAGTCAGGTGGCTGAGCAGTTCTTC.

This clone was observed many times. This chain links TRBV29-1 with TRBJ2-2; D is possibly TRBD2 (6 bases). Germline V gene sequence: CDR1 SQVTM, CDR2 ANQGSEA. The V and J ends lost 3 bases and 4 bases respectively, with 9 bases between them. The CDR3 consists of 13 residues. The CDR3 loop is CSVEGTSTGELFF. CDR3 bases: TGCAGCGTTGAGGGGACTTCCACCGGGGAGCTGTTTTTT.